These 24 T cell receptor beta chains share one sample of origin, sequenced in a study of spatial heterogeneity in lung cancer. Time point reported: sample taken at primary tumor resection. Sequencing covered unsorted whole RNA taken from tumor, nontumor lung or frozen PBMC. TCRdb analysed the 5' RACE reads with MiXCR anew, one entry per CDR3 protein. The data contain around 8,000 distinct CDR3 sequences, 8.5% to 10% of them seen just once; the ten biggest clones take up more than 40%. This material consisted of PBMCs, taken at surgery. These receptors all stem from a male donor with early-stage non-small cell lung cancer.

This clonotype appeared many times. Because this beta chain is a stray read in a library intended to capture alpha chains, its abundance should not be given much weight. The V and J genes are TRBV23-1 and TRBJ2-1; D may be TRBD2 (5 bases). TRBV23-1 is flagged as an ORF with uncertain function. CDR3 length: 21 amino acids. V lost 0 bases and J 2 bases, leaving 26 bases between the germline ends. As DNA, the CDR3 is TGCGCCAGCAGTCAATCCCCCCCGGAGGTCCCTTGCGTTAGGCCCTACAATGAGCAGTTCTTC. Translated, it gives CASSQSPPEVPCVRPYNEQFF.

By sample share, this clonotype is medium-sized. Being off target in a library aimed at alpha chains, this beta chain has a size of little meaning. The chain carries TRBV4-2 and TRBJ2-7; 13 bases map to TRBD2. Trimming at V came to 5 bases and at J to 6 bases, leaving 7 bases not matched to a gene. CDR1 and CDR2 (germline): LGHNA, YNFKEQ. This CDR3 has 15 residues. The chain's CDR3 is CASSITGTSGTEQYF. The CDR3 DNA reads as TGTGCCAGCAGCATTACCGGGACTAGCGGGACCGAGCAGTACTTC.

There are many counts of this clonotype. Within a library made for alpha chains, this beta chain is off target, and its count is uninformative. The chain is built from TRBV10-3 and TRBJ2-7; 8 nucleotides agree with TRBD2. The V and J ends lost 4 bases and 1 base, in that order; junction bases with no gene match: 3. Germline CDR1 and CDR2: ENHRY and SYGVKD. This CDR3 is 14 amino acids long. The chain's CDR3 is CAISGGRPSYEQYF. The CDR3 DNA reads as TGTGCCATCAGTGGCGGGAGGCCGTCCTACGAGCAGTACTTC.

This clonotype was found a few times. A library made for alpha chains picked up this beta chain off target, so its size means little. This chain links TRBV3-1 with TRBJ1-3, with D tentatively TRBD1 (6 bases). Looked up from germline, CDR1 is LGHDT and CDR2 is YNNKEL (reference sequence). The CDR3 spans 15 residues. The V end was cut by 4 bases, the J end by 0 bases, with 10 bases between. The CDR3 DNA sequence: TGTGCCAGCAGCCCCCGGACAGTCTCTGGAAACACCATATATTTT. It specifies CASSPRTVSGNTIYF.

Turning to this clonotype: This beta chain is a stray read from a library made for alpha chains; its abundance is not meaningful. V and J are TRBV30 and TRBJ2-5; D not certain. The germline V and J ends were trimmed by 2 bases and 5 bases, with 6 bases remaining between them. This CDR3 has 11 amino acids. Germline V lookup: CDR1 GTSNPN, CDR2 SVGIG (reference sequence). In DNA form, the CDR3 reads TGTGCCTGGAGTACCCCTGAGACCCAGTACTTC. This sequence encodes CAWSTPETQYF.

This clonotype was seen at least ten times. Because the library targeted alpha chains, this beta chain is an off-target read whose size means little. J is TRBJ1-1 and V is TRBV5-1; a possible D gene is TRBD1 (5 bases). Trimming pared 2 bases from V and 2 bases from J, leaving 13 bases between. Per the germline V gene, CDR1 is SGHRS and CDR2 is YFSETQ. This CDR3 is built from 15 residues. The CDR3 sequence: CASSFVGQSNTEAFF. The CDR3 bases are TGCGCCAGCAGCTTTGTGGGGCAGAGTAACACTGAAGCTTTCTTT.

This clonotype was seen at least ten times. With the library built for alpha chains, this beta chain is off target and its frequency is not meaningful. The chain recombines TRBV6-6 with TRBJ1-5; D gene ambiguous. V shed 8 bases and J shed 15 bases, with 14 bases lying between them. The germline V gene has CDR1 MNHNY and CDR2 SVGAGI (reference sequence). This CDR3 is built from 10 residues. The CDR3 protein is CASGPPPLHF. CDR3 DNA sequence: TGTGCCAGCGGTCCCCCCCCATTGCATTTT.

This clonotype was detected many times. Because the library targeted alpha chains, this beta chain is an off-target read whose size means little. The V gene is TRBV29-1, the J gene TRBJ2-3; D not resolved. Per germline, CDR1 SQVTM and CDR2 ANQGSEA. The CDR3 is 14 residues long. The ends were cut back, 3 bases at V and 1 base at J, with 11 bases in the middle. The CDR3 DNA sequence: TGCAGCGTTGATAGTGACCTAGGCACAGATACGCAGTATTTT. This gives the protein CSVDSDLGTDTQYF.

Sample share makes this clonotype medium-sized (0.01 to 0.1%). This beta chain is an unintended read in a library built for alpha chains; its size means little. This rearrangement joins TRBV5-1 to TRBJ1-1; D is undetermined. V lost 0 bases to trimming and J lost 1 base, with 10 bases between them. The length of the CDR3 is 15 residues. CDR1 is SGHRS and CDR2 is YFSETQ in the germline V gene. This CDR3 is CASSLDAVRNTEAFF. The CDR3, as DNA: TGCGCCAGCAGCTTGGATGCGGTGAGGAACACTGAAGCTTTCTTT.

Details on this clonotype: Being off target in a library aimed at alpha chains, this beta chain has a size of little meaning. The chain links TRBV4-3 to TRBJ2-1; weak D call: TRBD2 (6 bases). The V end lost 0 bases, the J end lost 3 bases, and 15 bases lay between the germline ends. The CDR3 totals 17 residues. Germline values: CDR1 LGHNA, CDR2 YSLEER. CDR3 in amino acids: CASSQDLTGLIYNEQFF. The DNA of the CDR3 is TGCGCCAGCAGCCAAGACCTAACGGGACTCATCTACAATGAGCAGTTCTTC.

About this clonotype: For a library built for alpha chains, this beta chain is a stray read; little rests on its size. V usage is TRBV12-3 or TRBV12-4 and J usage is TRBJ1-2; 9 bases agree with TRBD1. This CDR3 has 15 amino acids. The J segment lost 4 bases and the V segment lost 5 bases, leaving 8 bases of the junction unmatched. In nucleotides, the CDR3 is TGTGCCAGCAGTGAACAGGGGGCGCGGGGCTATGGCTACACCTTC. This sequence encodes CASSEQGARGYGYTF.

This clonotype was detected a few times. This beta chain came through as a stray read in a library set up for alpha chains, and its size says little. This chain uses TRBV29-1 with TRBJ2-1; D may be TRBD2 (5 bases). The CDR3 has 11 amino acids. The germline V gene has CDR1 SQVTM and CDR2 ANQGSEA. V lost 7 bases to trimming and J lost 9 bases, with 13 bases between them. The DNA of the CDR3 is TGCAGCGCCCTCATTCGGGGTGAGCAGTTCTTC. This sequence encodes CSALIRGEQFF.

This clonotype was recorded many times. Found in a library prepared for alpha chains, this beta chain is an off-target read, and its abundance has little meaning. The chain employs TRBV7-2 and TRBJ2-1; TRBD2 aligns across 8 bases. With 5 bases clipped from V and 7 bases from J, the junction kept 10 bases outside the gene matches. The CDR3 totals 15 residues. Germline loops: CDR1 SGHTA, CDR2 FQGNSA. The CDR3 DNA follows: TGTGCCAGCAGCCCTATAGCGGGATGGAGGAATGAGCAGTTCTTC. This sequence encodes CASSPIAGWRNEQFF. The whole variable domain, filled in from reference TRBV7-2 and TRBJ2-1, reads GAGVSQSPSNKVTEKGKDVELRCDPISGHTALYWYRQSLGQGLEFLIYFQGNSAPDKSGLPSDRFSAERTGGSVSTLTIQRTQQEDSAVYLCASSPIAGWRNEQFFGPGTRLTVL.

This clonotype was seen ten or more times. Since it is a stray read in a library aimed at alpha chains, this beta chain has a size that is not meaningful. The rearrangement joins TRBV7-2 to TRBJ1-1; the D gene is possibly TRBD1 (5 bases). This CDR3 spans 14 amino acids. CDR1 is SGHTA, CDR2 FQGNSA, per germline. The ends were cut back, 1 base at V and 9 bases at J, with 15 bases in the middle. As DNA, the CDR3 is TGTGCCAGCAGCTTAGGCGTTGGCAGGGATCAAGCTTTCTTT. It is translated as CASSLGVGRDQAFF.

This clonotype was picked up many times. The junction does not match germline at one end; this may be a read error. This beta chain was picked up by a library intended for alpha chains and is off target, so its count carries little meaning. The rearrangement uses TRBV7-2 and TRBJ2-3, with unresolved D. CDR3 length: 10 residues. The germline CDR1 and CDR2 sequences are SGHTA and FQGNSA. The DNA for the CDR3 is TGTGCCAGCAGCCTTAGGTCGGAATTTTTT. Its protein is CASSLRSEFF.

This clonotype was counted only a few times. This beta chain lies outside the target of a library built for alpha chains; its clone size means little. This chain connects TRBV20-1 to TRBJ1-5; 7 nucleotides match TRBD1. This CDR3 comprises 16 residues. Germline trimming cut 6 bases from V and 1 base from J; bases unmatched to any gene: 12. Germline V lookup: CDR1 DFQATT, CDR2 SNEGSKA (reference sequence). CDR3 DNA sequence: TGCAGTGCGAGACCCAGGGGGGTGGCGAGCAATCAGCCCCAGCATTTT. Protein: CSARPRGVASNQPQHF.

This clonotype was observed many times. For a library built for alpha chains, this beta chain is a stray read; little rests on its size. This chain uses TRBV6-5 with TRBJ2-7; 7 bases map to TRBD2. This CDR3 is 16 amino acids long. V gave up 1 base and J gave up 4 bases; unmatched junction bases: 10. Germline lookup yields CDR1 MNHEY and CDR2 SVGAGI. CDR3 protein: CASSYFGTTGAYEQYF. CDR3 coding DNA: TGTGCCAGCAGTTACTTCGGGACTACCGGGGCTTACGAGCAGTACTTC.

At least ten counts were recorded for this clonotype. Because the library targeted alpha chains, this beta chain is an off-target read whose size means little. The V and J genes are TRBV20-1 and TRBJ1-1; no clear D gene. CDR1 and CDR2 from the germline V gene are DFQATT and SNEGSKA (reference sequence). This CDR3 region has 11 residues. Trimming took off 6 bases at V and 8 bases at J, with 13 bases between the two ends. The CDR3 protein is CSAGRTDEAFF. CDR3 DNA sequence: TGCAGTGCCGGTCGGACGGACGAAGCTTTCTTT.

Regarding this clonotype: Being off target in a library aimed at alpha chains, this beta chain has a size of little meaning. The CDR3 region is CASSSGGPVNEQFF. The CDR3 DNA reads as TGTGCCAGCAGTTCGGGAGGGCCAGTAAATGAGCAGTTCTTC. The gene calls are TRBV6-2 or TRBV6-3 and TRBJ2-1; 8 positions match TRBD2. With V trimmed by 4 bases and J by 7 bases, 6 bases remained unmatched. The V gene's germline CDR1 is MNHEY and CDR2 SVGEGT. The CDR3 extends over 14 amino acids.

This clonotype was found many times. This beta chain represents an off-target read in a library built for alpha chains; its size is of limited meaning. This CDR3 is CASSLEFWQGGPVSTDTQYF. CDR3 DNA sequence: TGTGCCAGCAGCTTAGAGTTTTGGCAGGGGGGACCCGTAAGCACAGATACGCAGTATTTT. The gene calls are TRBV7-9 and TRBJ2-3, with D possibly TRBD1 on 7 matching bases. Germline CDR1 reads SEHNR; CDR2 reads FQNEAQ (reference sequence). This CDR3 contains 20 residues. V was shortened by 1 base and J by 0 bases, with 23 bases between the two germline ends.

Concerning this clonotype: For a library built for alpha chains, this beta chain is a stray read; little rests on its size. The gene calls are TRBV2 and TRBJ1-1, with D hard to call. The V gene lost 9 bases and the J gene lost 4 bases, with 9 bases spanning the gap. The germline V gene encodes CDR1 SNHLY and CDR2 FYNNEI. The CDR3 length is 11 residues. CDR3 in amino acids: CASCQFTEAFF. In DNA, the CDR3 is TGTGCCAGTTGTCAGTTCACTGAAGCTTTCTTT. Combining the CDR3 with reference TRBV2 and TRBJ1-1 gives the whole variable domain EPEVTQTPSHQVTQMGQEVILRCVPISNHLYFYWYRQILGQKVEFLVSFYNNEISEKSEIFDDQFSVERPDGSNFTLKIRSTKLEDSAMYFCASCQFTEAFFGQGTRLTVV.

For this clonotype: A much larger clone sits a single nucleotide away, making a read error possible. The library was prepared for alpha chains; this beta chain is a stray read, so its frequency means little. This chain joins TRBV19 and TRBJ2-1, with 10 bases matching TRBD2. V lost 3 bases and J lost 6; bases outside the gene matches: 5. The germline V gene encodes CDR1 LNHDA and CDR2 SQIVND (reference sequence). The CDR3 totals 15 residues. The CDR3 loop reads CASSILAGATNEQFF. The CDR3 DNA is TGTGCCAGTAGTATTCTAGCGGGAGCGACCAATGAGCAGTTCTTC.

This clonotype was recorded at least ten times. This beta chain lies outside the target of a library built for alpha chains; its clone size means little. This rearrangement joins TRBV7-2 to TRBJ2-2, with TRBD2 matching 9 bases. Germline V gene sequence: CDR1 SGHTA, CDR2 FQGNSA. CDR3 length: 17 amino acids. The V gene end was trimmed by 1 base and the J gene end by 3 bases; junction bases not matched to a gene: 6. In DNA, the CDR3 is TGTGCCAGCAGCTTAGTTAGCGGGAGTGGTTACACCGGGGAGCTGTTTTTT. Its protein product is CASSLVSGSGYTGELFF.

Many counts were recorded for this clonotype. With the library built for alpha chains, this beta chain is off target and its frequency is not meaningful. The rearrangement uses TRBV29-1 and TRBJ1-4, with TRBD1 identical over 9 bases. The CDR3 is made up of 12 amino acids. Trimming took 6 bases from V and 7 from J; bases not matched to a gene: 3. Germline CDR1 and CDR2: SQVTM and ANQGSEA. The DNA for the CDR3 is TGCAGCGTCTGGACAGGGGCTGAAAAACTGTTTTTT. It codes for CSVWTGAEKLFF. Variable domain in full (rest from reference TRBV29-1 and TRBJ1-4): SAVISQKPSRDICQRGTSLTIQCQVDSQVTMMFWYRQQPGQSLTLIATANQGSEATYESGFVIDKFPISRPNLTFSTLTVSNMSPEDSSIYLCSVWTGAEKLFFGSGTQLSVL.